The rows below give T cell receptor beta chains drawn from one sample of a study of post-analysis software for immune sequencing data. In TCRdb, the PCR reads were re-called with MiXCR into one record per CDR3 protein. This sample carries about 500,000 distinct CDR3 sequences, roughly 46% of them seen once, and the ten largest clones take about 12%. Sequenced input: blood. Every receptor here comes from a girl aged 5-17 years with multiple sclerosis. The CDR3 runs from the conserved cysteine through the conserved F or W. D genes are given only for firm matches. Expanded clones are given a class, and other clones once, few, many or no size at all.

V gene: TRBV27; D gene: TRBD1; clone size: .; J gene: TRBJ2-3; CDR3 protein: CASRTPGQGTDMQYF; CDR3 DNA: TGTGCCAGCAGGACACCGGGACAGGGCACAGATATGCAGTATTTT
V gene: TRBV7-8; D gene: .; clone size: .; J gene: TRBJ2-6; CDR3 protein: CASSLLGRSGSGANVLTF; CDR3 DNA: TGTGCCAGCAGCTTACTCGGGCGTAGCGGCTCTGGGGCCAACGTCCTGACTTTC
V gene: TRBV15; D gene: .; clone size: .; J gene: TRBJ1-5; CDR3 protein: CATSRVWDSNQPQHF; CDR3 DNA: TGTGCCACCAGCAGAGTCTGGGACAGCAATCAGCCCCAGCATTTT
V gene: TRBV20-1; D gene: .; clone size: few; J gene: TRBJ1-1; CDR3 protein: CSARGGVGAEAFF; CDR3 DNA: TGCAGTGCTAGAGGCGGCGTCGGGGCTGAAGCTTTCTTT
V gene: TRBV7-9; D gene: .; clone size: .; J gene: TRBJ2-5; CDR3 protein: CASSPPDRDQETQYF; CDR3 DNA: TGTGCCAGCAGCCCGCCTGACAGAGACCAAGAGACCCAGTACTTC
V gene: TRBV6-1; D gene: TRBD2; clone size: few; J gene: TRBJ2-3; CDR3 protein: CASSALGLAGGSNTQYF; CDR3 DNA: TGTGCCAGCAGCGCGCTGGGACTAGCGGGAGGATCGAATACGCAGTATTTT
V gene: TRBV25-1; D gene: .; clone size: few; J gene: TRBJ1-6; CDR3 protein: CASSEQGGSSPLHF; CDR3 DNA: TGTGCCAGCAGTGAACAAGGGGGAAGTTCACCCCTCCACTTT
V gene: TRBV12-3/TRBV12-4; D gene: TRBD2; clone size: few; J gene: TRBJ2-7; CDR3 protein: CASSPGLAGSIEQYF; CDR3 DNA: TGTGCCAGCAGTCCCGGACTAGCGGGGAGCATCGAGCAGTACTTC
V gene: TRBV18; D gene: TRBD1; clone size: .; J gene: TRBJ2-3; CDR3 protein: CASSARQGDTQYF; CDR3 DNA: TGTGCCAGCTCAGCGAGACAGGGGGATACGCAGTATTTT
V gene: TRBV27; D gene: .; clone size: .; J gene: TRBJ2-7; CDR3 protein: CASSHPRENEQYF; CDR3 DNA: TGTGCCAGCAGTCATCCTCGGGAGAACGAGCAGTACTTC
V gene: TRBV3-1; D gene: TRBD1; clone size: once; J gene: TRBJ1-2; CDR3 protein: CASSRSDRGLYGYTF; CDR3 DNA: TGTGCCAGCAGCCGGTCGGACAGGGGACTCTATGGCTACACCTTC